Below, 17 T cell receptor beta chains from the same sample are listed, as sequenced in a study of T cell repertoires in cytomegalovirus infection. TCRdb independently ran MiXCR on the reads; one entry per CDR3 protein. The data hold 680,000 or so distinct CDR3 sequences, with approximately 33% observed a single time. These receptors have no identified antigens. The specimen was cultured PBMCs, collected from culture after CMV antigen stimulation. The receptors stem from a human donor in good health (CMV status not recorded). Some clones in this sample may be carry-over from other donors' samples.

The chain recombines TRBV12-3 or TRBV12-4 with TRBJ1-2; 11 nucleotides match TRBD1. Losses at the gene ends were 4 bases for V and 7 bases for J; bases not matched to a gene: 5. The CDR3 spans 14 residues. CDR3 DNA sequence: TGTGCCAGCAGTTCTTGGACAGGGGGCGGTGGCTACACCTTC. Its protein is CASSSWTGGGGYTF.

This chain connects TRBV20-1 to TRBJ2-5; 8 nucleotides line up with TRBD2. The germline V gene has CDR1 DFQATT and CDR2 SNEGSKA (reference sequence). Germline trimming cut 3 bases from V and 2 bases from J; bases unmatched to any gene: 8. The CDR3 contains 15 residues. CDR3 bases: TGCAGTGCTAGTGAGCCTAGCGGGCCTCAAGAGACCCAGTACTTC. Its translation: CSASEPSGPQETQYF.

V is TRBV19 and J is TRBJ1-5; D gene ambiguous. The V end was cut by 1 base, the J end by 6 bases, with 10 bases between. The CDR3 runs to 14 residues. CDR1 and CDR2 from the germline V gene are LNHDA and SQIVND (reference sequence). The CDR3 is CASSIVDFGQPQHF. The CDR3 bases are TGTGCCAGTAGTATAGTTGATTTCGGTCAGCCCCAGCATTTT.

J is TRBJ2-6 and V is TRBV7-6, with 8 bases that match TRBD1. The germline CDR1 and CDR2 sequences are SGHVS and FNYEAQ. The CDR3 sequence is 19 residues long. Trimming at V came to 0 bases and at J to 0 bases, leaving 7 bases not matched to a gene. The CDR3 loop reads CASSLAGRGLISGANVLTF. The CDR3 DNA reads TGTGCCAGCAGCTTAGCAGGCAGGGGGCTAATCTCTGGGGCCAACGTCCTGACTTTC.

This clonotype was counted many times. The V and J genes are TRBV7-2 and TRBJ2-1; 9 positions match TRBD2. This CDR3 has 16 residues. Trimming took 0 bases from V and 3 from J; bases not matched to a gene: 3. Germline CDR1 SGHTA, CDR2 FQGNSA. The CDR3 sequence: CASSLARAGGYNEQFF. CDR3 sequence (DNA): TGTGCCAGCAGCTTAGCTCGAGCGGGAGGCTACAATGAGCAGTTCTTC.

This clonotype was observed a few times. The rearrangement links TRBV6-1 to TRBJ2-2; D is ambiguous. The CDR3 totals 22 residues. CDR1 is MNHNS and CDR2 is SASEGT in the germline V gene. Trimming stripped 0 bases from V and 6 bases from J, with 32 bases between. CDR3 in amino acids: CASSEALPGLWSPNLGAGELFF. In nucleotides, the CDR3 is TGTGCCAGCAGTGAAGCGCTTCCAGGATTGTGGAGCCCCAACTTAGGCGCCGGGGAGCTGTTTTTT.

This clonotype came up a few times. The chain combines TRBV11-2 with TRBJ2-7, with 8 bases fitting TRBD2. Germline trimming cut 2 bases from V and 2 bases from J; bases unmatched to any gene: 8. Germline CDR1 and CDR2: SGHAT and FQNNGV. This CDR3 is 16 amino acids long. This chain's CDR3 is CASSLRLLAETYEQYF. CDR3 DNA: TGTGCCAGCAGCTTAAGGTTACTAGCGGAAACCTACGAGCAGTACTTC.

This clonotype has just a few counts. The CDR3 DNA sequence: TGCAGTGCTCCTCAGGGGTCGAATCAGCCCCAGCATTTT. This encodes CSAPQGSNQPQHF. The chain links TRBV20-1 to TRBJ1-5, with D possibly matching TRBD1 (6 bases). The CDR3 length is 13 residues. Per germline, CDR1 DFQATT and CDR2 SNEGSKA (reference sequence). The V gene lost 5 bases and the J gene lost 4 bases, with 12 bases spanning the gap.

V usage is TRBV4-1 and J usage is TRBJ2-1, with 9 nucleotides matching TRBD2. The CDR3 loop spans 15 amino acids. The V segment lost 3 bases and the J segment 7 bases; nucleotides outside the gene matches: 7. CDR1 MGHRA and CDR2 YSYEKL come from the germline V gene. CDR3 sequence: CASSHLAGISNEQFF. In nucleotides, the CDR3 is TGCGCCAGCAGCCACCTAGCGGGAATTTCAAATGAGCAGTTCTTC.

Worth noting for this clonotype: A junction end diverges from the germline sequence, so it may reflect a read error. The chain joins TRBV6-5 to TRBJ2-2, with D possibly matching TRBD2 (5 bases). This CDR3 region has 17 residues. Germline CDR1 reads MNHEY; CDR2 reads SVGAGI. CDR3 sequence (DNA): TGTGCCAGCAGTTTAACTAGTTTCTTAGCGAATACCGGGGAGCTGTTTTTT. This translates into CASSLTSFLANTGELFF.

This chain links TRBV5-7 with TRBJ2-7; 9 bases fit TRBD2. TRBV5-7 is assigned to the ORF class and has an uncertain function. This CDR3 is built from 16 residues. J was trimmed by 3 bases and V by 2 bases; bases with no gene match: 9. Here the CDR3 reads CASSFWRGGDYYEQYF. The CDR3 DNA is TGTGCCAGCAGCTTTTGGCGGGGGGGTGATTACTACGAGCAGTACTTC.

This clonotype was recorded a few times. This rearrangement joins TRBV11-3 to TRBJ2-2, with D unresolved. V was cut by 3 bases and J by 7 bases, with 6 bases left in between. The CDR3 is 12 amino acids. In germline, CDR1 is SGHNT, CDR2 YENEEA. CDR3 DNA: TGTGCCAGCAGCTTGGGTCACGGGGAGCTGTTTTTT. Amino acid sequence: CASSLGHGELFF.

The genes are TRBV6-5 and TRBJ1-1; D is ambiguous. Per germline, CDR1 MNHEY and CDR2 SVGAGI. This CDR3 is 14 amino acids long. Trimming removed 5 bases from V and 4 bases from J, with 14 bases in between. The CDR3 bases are TGTGCCAGCAGTCCCCAAGGCTTTAGCACTGAAGCTTTCTTT. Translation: CASSPQGFSTEAFF.

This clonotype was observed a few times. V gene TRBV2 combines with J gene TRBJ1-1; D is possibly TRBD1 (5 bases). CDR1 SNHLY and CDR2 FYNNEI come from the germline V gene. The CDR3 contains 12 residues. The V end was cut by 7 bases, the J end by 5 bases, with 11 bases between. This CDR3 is CASTGVGTEAFF. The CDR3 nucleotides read TGTGCCAGCACGGGGGTCGGGACTGAAGCTTTCTTT.

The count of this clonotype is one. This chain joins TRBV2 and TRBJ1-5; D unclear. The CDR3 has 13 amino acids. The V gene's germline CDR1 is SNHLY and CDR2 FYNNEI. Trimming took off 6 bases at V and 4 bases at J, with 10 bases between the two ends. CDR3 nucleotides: TGTGCCAGCAGCCGGGAGTGGAATCAGCCCCAGCATTTT. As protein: CASSREWNQPQHF.

As DNA, the CDR3 is TGTGCCAGCAGCTCCTGGACAGGGGGGATCTACGAGCAGTACTTC. Residues: CASSSWTGGIYEQYF. The V gene is TRBV7-9, the J gene TRBJ2-7, with 10 bases lining up with TRBD1. CDR3 length: 15 amino acids. The J segment lost 3 bases and the V segment lost 4 bases, leaving 6 bases of the junction unmatched. Germline loops: CDR1 SEHNR, CDR2 FQNEAQ (reference sequence).

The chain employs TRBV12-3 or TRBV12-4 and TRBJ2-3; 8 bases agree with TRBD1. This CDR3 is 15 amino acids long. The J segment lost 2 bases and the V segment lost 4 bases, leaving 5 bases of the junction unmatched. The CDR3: CASSSRTGHTDTQYF. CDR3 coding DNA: TGTGCCAGCAGTTCCCGGACAGGGCACACAGATACGCAGTATTTT.